These T cell receptor beta chains were read from a single sample in a study of T-cell reconstitution after alpha-beta-depleted transplantation in children. TCRdb re-analysed the PCR reads in MiXCR, keeping a single row per CDR3 protein. The repertoire holds about 460,000 distinct CDR3 sequences, with roughly a tenth as singletons. Material: PBMCs, obtained before TCRalphabeta/CD19-depleted stem cell transplant. All receptors come from a child aged 2-15 years with inherited bone marrow failure, due to receive a stem cell transplant. The CDR3 runs from the conserved cysteine through the conserved F or W. The order of the fields is J gene, V gene, clone size, D gene, CDR3 DNA, CDR3 protein. D genes are given only for firm matches. Size tells how often a clone was seen (once, few, many) or the class of an expanded clone, and some rows leave it out.

TRBJ2-1 TRBV5-4 many - TGTGCCAGCAGCCGGACCGGGATATACAATGAGCAGTTCTTC CASSRTGIYNEQFF
TRBJ2-7 TRBV11-2 few TRBD1 TGTGCCAGCAGCTTACGGGTAGGGGGCGCAAGGGGCTCCTACGAGCAGTACTTC CASSLRVGGARGSYEQYF
TRBJ2-5 TRBV18 once TRBD2 TGTGCCAGCTCACCACCGGGACTAGCGGGAGGAGAGACCCAGTACTTC CASSPPGLAGGETQYF
TRBJ2-7 TRBV6-1 many TRBD1 TGTGCCAGCAGTAGAGCCGGGACAGGGTACACCTACGAGCAGTACTTC CASSRAGTGYTYEQYF
TRBJ2-7 TRBV12-3/TRBV12-4 many - TGTGCCAGCAGTTTACGGCCCGGGGACATGGCCCGTATCTACGAGCAGTACTTC CASSLRPGDMARIYEQYF
TRBJ2-7 TRBV6-5 many - TGTGCCAGCAGTTACAGGGAGGCCCCCTACGAGCAGTACTTC CASSYREAPYEQYF
TRBJ2-3 TRBV5-1 - TRBD2 TGCGCCAGCAGACTCAGGACTAGCGGAACCACAGATACGCAGTATTTT CASRLRTSGTTDTQYF
TRBJ2-7 TRBV28 many TRBD1 TGTGCCAGCAGTCCATGGACAGGGGCCTACGAGCAGTACTTC CASSPWTGAYEQYF
TRBJ2-1 TRBV7-9 few TRBD1 TGTGCCAGCAGCTCACCCGGGACAGAGCACAATGAGCAGTTCTTC CASSSPGTEHNEQFF
TRBJ2-1 TRBV10-2 many TRBD2 TGCGCCAGCAGTGTAACGACTAGCGGATACAATGAGCAGTTCTTC CASSVTTSGYNEQFF
TRBJ1-5 TRBV27 many - TGTGCCAGCAGGGACACGTTTAGCAATCAGCCCCAGCATTTT CASRDTFSNQPQHF
TRBJ2-2 TRBV20-1 few - TGCAGTGCTACCGGGAGAAGAGAGAACACCGGGGAGCTGTTTTTT CSATGRRENTGELFF
TRBJ1-3 TRBV10-3 few - TGTGCCATCAGTGTCGGTAACTCTGGAAACACCATATATTTT CAISVGNSGNTIYF
TRBJ2-3 TRBV7-9 many TRBD1 TGTGCCAGCAGCACGATCCGGGACAGCCCCACAGATACGCAGTATTTT CASSTIRDSPTDTQYF
TRBJ2-7 TRBV7-2 - - TGTGCCAGCAGCCCATGGGCCCTAATCCCCTACGAGCAGTACTTC CASSPWALIPYEQYF
TRBJ2-1 TRBV19 few TRBD2 TGTGCCAGTAGTATAGTGGGACTAGCGGTGAGCTCCTACAATGAGCAGTTCTTC CASSIVGLAVSSYNEQFF
TRBJ1-3 TRBV20-1 many - TGCAGTGCCGAGAGGACGGAGAACTCTGGAAACACCATATATTTT CSAERTENSGNTIYF
TRBJ2-3 TRBV12-3/TRBV12-4 - TRBD2 TGTGCCAGCACCTTAGCGGGAGGGCCCTCAGATACGCAGTATTTT CASTLAGGPSDTQYF
TRBJ2-7 TRBV12-3/TRBV12-4 many TRBD2 TGTGCCAGCAGTTTTAGGGGTAGCGGGAGCTCCTACGAGCAGTACTTC CASSFRGSGSSYEQYF
TRBJ2-4 TRBV20-1 many - TGCAGTGCTAGAGATGCGGGACAATTAGCCAAAAACATTCAGTACTTC CSARDAGQLAKNIQYF
TRBJ2-4 TRBV19 many - TGTGCCAGTAGTATGTGGGGGGATGAGGTCAGGCAGTACTTC CASSMWGDEVRQYF
TRBJ1-2 TRBV7-9 many - TGTGCCAGCAGCCCTACCCTCGTCTGGGGAGGTGATGGCTACACCTTC CASSPTLVWGGDGYTF
TRBJ2-2 TRBV5-1 many TRBD1 TGCGCCAGCAGCTTTCGGACAGGGGACACCGGGGAGCTGTTTTTT CASSFRTGDTGELFF
TRBJ2-2 TRBV9 few TRBD2 TGTGCCAGCAGCGTAGGGGGAGGGCCGGCCGGGGAGCTGTTTTTT CASSVGGGPAGELFF
TRBJ1-2 TRBV20-1 many - TGCAGTGCCCCCGGACGGACCGCCTCCTATGGCTACACCTTC CSAPGRTASYGYTF
TRBJ1-1 TRBV20-1 many - TGCAGTGCTTTGGACAGGAACACTGAAGCTTTCTTT CSALDRNTEAFF
TRBJ2-1 TRBV28 - TRBD2 TGTGCCAGCAGGGCAGGACTAGCGGCCTACAATGAGCAGTTCTTC CASRAGLAAYNEQFF
TRBJ2-3 TRBV29-1 many - TGCAGCGTTGATGGGACCGCACGCCATATTAGCACAGATACGCAGTATTTT CSVDGTARHISTDTQYF
TRBJ2-5 TRBV6-5 few - TGTGCCAGCAGTTACGGGACCCATGGTTTCGAGACCCAGTACTTC CASSYGTHGFETQYF
TRBJ2-7 TRBV4-3 few TRBD2 TGCGCCAGCAGCCAAGATCCCCCTGGCGGGAGGAGCTACGAGCAGTACTTC CASSQDPPGGRSYEQYF
TRBJ2-1 TRBV11-2 - TRBD2 TGTGCCAGCAGCGGGTGGACTAGCGGGGGAAAGCAGTTCTTC CASSGWTSGGKQFF
TRBJ1-2 TRBV12-3/TRBV12-4 - - TGTGCCAGCAGTCACGGGAAAAATTATGGCTACACCTTC CASSHGKNYGYTF
TRBJ1-2 TRBV10-2 many - TGCGCCAGCAGTGAGTCGACACCCTACTATGGCTACACCTTC CASSESTPYYGYTF
TRBJ2-2 TRBV12-3/TRBV12-4 many - TGTGCCAGCAGTTTGGACTGGGCGTACACCGGGGAGCTGTTTTTT CASSLDWAYTGELFF
TRBJ2-5 TRBV11-2 many - TGTGCCAGCAGCTACCTAGCGCCCGAAGAGACCCAGTACTTC CASSYLAPEETQYF
TRBJ2-7 TRBV13 - - TGTGCCAGCAGCTGGGGGAACAGGGACAACCACGAGCAGTACTTC CASSWGNRDNHEQYF
TRBJ2-1 TRBV20-1 many TRBD2 TGCAGTGCTAGAGGCCTAGCGGGATACAATGAGCAGTTCTTC CSARGLAGYNEQFF
TRBJ2-1 TRBV27 many TRBD2 TGTGCCAGCAGTTTATATCCCCGGGCGGGAGGATATTATGAGCAGTTCTTC CASSLYPRAGGYYEQFF
TRBJ2-3 TRBV29-1 once TRBD2 TGCAGCGGCATGACTAGCGGGCGTCGCACAGGTACGCAGTATTTT CSGMTSGRRTGTQYF
TRBJ2-1 TRBV20-1 many - TGCAGTGCTAACGCCCCGCAAGTCACTTACAATGAGCAGTTCTTC CSANAPQVTYNEQFF
TRBJ2-1 TRBV20-1 many - TGCAGTGCTAGAGATCTGGCCCTTAGATACAATGAGCAGTTCTTC CSARDLALRYNEQFF
TRBJ2-1 TRBV29-1 many TRBD2 TGCAGCGCCCGACTAGCGGGAGGCCTCCTCTCCTACAATGAGCAGTTCTTC CSARLAGGLLSYNEQFF
TRBJ2-3 TRBV5-1 many - TGCGCCAGCAGCTTGCGAGCCAGGACGGAAAATACGCAGTATTTT CASSLRARTENTQYF
TRBJ2-5 TRBV6-5 many TRBD2 TGTGCCAGCAGTTCCGGACTAGCGGATTCATTGGCCCAGTACTTC CASSSGLADSLAQYF
TRBJ2-1 TRBV27 many TRBD1 TGTGCCAGCAGTTTACAGGGGGAATACAATGAGCAGTTCTTC CASSLQGEYNEQFF